Sequencing of this T cell receptor beta chain was carried out in a study of beta chain features in type 1 diabetes. On this clone itself: What it recognizes is unknown.

Investigators reverse transcribed all isolated RNA, so they sequenced expressed TCRB transcripts. Generated by immunoSEQ multiplex PCR, the TCRdb table keeps only in-frame clones and is missing some. The table lists around 160,000 clones, 6.5% to 8.5% of them singletons. General study findings and limits: Within patients, naive, central memory and Treg TCRB repertoires seemed more similar than within healthy donors. The study found moderately but significantly shorter TCRB CDR3s in all four CD4+ subsets of Type 1 diabetes patients. There were fewer insertions and more deletions at the VDJ junctions of type 1 diabetes patients.

V shed 7 bases, J shed 8 bases, and the junction held 9 bases outside the gene matches. CDR1 is SGHTA and CDR2 is FQGNSA in the germline V gene. This CDR3 has 14 amino acids. This chain links TRBV7-2 with TRBJ2-1; 9 nucleotides align to TRBD1. The clonotype comes from a woman younger than 35 with type 1 diabetes. Sequenced material: central memory CD4+ T cells from blood. CDR3 in DNA: TGTGCCAGCAAGACCGGGACAGGGATCGATGAGCAGTTCTTC. Translation: CASKTGTGIDEQFF.